This TCR beta chain was captured by sequencing in a study of post-analysis software for immune sequencing data. Study results and limitations: Samples from one preparation batch, clustered by F measure, grouped strongly together. Among five TRBV segments more frequent in patients than controls were TRBV5-6, TRBV5-1 and TRBV20-1.

The germline V gene has CDR1 ENHRY and CDR2 SYGVKD. The CDR3 contains 15 residues. V shed 10 bases, J shed 4 bases, and the junction held 8 bases outside the gene matches. Included in the TCR beta cDNA libraries were unique molecular identifiers. One entry per CDR3 protein, called by TCRdb with MiXCR from the PCR reads. The sample lists about half a million distinct CDR3 sequences; under 55% were seen once. This clonotype appeared many times. Its target is not known. The sample taken for sequencing was blood. V usage is TRBV10-3 and J usage is TRBJ2-5; 14 nucleotides line up with TRBD2. The clonotype comes from a girl between 5 and 17 years old with multiple sclerosis. The CDR3: CATTSGTSGRETQYF. The DNA of the CDR3 is TGTGCCACGACTAGCGGGACTAGCGGGAGAGAGACCCAGTACTTC.